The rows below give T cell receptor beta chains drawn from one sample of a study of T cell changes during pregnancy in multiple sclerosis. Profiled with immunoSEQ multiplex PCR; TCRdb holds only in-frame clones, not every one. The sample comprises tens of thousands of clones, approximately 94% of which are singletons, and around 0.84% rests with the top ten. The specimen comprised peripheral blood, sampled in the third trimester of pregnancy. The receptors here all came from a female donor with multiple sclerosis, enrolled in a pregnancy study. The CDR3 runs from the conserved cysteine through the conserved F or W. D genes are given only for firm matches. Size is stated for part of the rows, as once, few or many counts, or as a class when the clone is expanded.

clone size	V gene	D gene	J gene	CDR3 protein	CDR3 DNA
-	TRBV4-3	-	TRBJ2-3	CASSHSETDTQYF	TGCGCCAGCAGCCATTCGGAGACAGATACGCAGTATTTT
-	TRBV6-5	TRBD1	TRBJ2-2	CASSSWTGGKTGELFF	TGTGCCAGCAGTTCCTGGACAGGGGGGAAGACCGGGGAGCTGTTTTTT
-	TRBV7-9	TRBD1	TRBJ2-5	CASSQGDRGHQETQYF	TGTGCCAGCAGCCAAGGGGACAGGGGGCACCAAGAGACCCAGTACTTC
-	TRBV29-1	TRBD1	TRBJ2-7	CSVEGTQGDHEQYF	TGCAGCGTTGAAGGGACGCAGGGGGACCACGAGCAGTACTTC
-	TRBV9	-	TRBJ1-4	CASSRSGATNEKLFF	TGTGCCAGCAGCCGGTCAGGGGCAACTAATGAAAAACTGTTTTTT
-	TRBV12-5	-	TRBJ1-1	CASGLVFGGADTEAFF	TGTGCTAGTGGTTTGGTATTTGGGGGGGCCGACACTGAAGCTTTCTTT
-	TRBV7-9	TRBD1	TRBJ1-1	CASSLETGFVEAFF	TGTGCCAGCAGCTTGGAGACAGGGTTTGTTGAAGCTTTCTTT
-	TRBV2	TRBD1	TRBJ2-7	CASRTGELYEQYF	TGTGCCAGCAGGACAGGGGAACTCTACGAGCAGTACTTC
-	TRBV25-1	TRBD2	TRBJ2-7	CASTGGLYEQYF	TGTGCCAGCACGGGAGGGCTCTACGAGCAGTACTTC
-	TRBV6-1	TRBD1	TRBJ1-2	CASSEGTGATKRFF	TGTGCCAGCAGTGAAGGTACAGGGGCAACCAAGCGGTTCTTC
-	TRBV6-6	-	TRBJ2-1	CASRDGKGLRAGEQFF	TGTGCCAGCAGGGACGGAAAGGGACTGAGGGCTGGGGAGCAGTTCTTC
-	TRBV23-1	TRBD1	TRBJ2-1	CASSQSTGTGASNEQFF	TGCGCCAGCAGTCAATCGACGGGGACAGGGGCGAGCAATGAGCAGTTCTTC
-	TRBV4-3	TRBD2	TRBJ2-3	CASSQGDTSGSSRASTDTQYF	TGCGCCAGCAGCCAAGGGGATACTAGCGGGAGTAGTCGTGCTAGCACAGATACGCAGTATTTT
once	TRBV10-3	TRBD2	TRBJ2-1	CAIRTSGSSDEQFF	TGTGCCATCAGGACTAGCGGGAGTAGCGATGAGCAGTTCTTC
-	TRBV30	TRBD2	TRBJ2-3	CARSVLAGKADTQYF	TGTGCCCGCTCAGTACTAGCGGGAAAAGCAGATACGCAGTATTTT
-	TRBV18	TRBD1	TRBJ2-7	CASSPRRTGTYEQYF	TGTGCCAGCTCACCCCGGAGGACAGGGACCTACGAGCAGTACTTC
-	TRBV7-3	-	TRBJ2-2	CASSPTGTTGELFF	TGTGCCAGCAGTCCTACAGGGACCACCGGGGAGCTGTTTTTT
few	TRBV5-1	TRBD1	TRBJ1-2	CASSLDTTGGIYGYTF	TGCGCCAGCAGCTTGGACACGACAGGGGGCATCTATGGCTACACCTTC
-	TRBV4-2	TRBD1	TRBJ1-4	CASSQAPGQGNHEKLFF	TGTGCCAGCAGCCAAGCGCCCGGACAGGGAAATCATGAAAAACTGTTTTTT
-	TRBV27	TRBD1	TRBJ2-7	CASSLYGQGYEQYF	TGTGCCAGCAGTTTATACGGACAGGGTTACGAGCAGTACTTC
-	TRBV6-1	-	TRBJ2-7	CASSARENYEQYF	TGTGCCAGCAGTGCCCGAGAGAACTACGAGCAGTACTTC
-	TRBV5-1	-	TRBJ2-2	CASSLGDLNTGELFF	TGCGCCAGCAGCTTGGGGGACTTGAACACCGGGGAGCTGTTTTTT
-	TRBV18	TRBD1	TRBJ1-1	CASSPLQGAGTEAFF	TGTGCCAGCTCACCACTTCAGGGGGCCGGAACTGAAGCTTTCTTT
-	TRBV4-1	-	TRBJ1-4	CASSQAPPRGNNEKLFF	TGCGCCAGCAGCCAAGCCCCCCCCAGGGGTAACAATGAAAAACTGTTTTTT
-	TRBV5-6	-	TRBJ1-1	CASSSAGWGPEAFF	TGTGCCAGCAGCTCAGCGGGATGGGGTCCTGAAGCTTTCTTT
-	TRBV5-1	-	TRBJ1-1	CASSAGSTEAFF	TGCGCCAGCAGCGCGGGTTCCACTGAAGCTTTCTTT
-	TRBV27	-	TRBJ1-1	CASSRGQSYTEAFF	TGTGCCAGCAGTCGCGGACAGTCATACACTGAAGCTTTCTTT